This entry describes one T cell receptor beta chain. The germline V gene encodes CDR1 SEHNR and CDR2 FQNEAQ (reference sequence). The trim removed 1 base at V and 4 bases at J, leaving 7 bases unmatched. There are 16 residues in the CDR3. This record belongs to a study of blood T cell repertoires in COVID-19. Study background: Some COVID-19 samples were acute and others convalescent; all came from the United States, Italy and Spain. Sources were T cells, B-cell-depleted T cells, or PBMCs; the material itself was cDNA or gDNA.

Under the authors' procedure: Reference gene primers were amplified, and this amplification served to estimate nucleated cell counts. TCRdb keeps only in-frame clones here, not all; method: immunoSEQ multiplex PCR. D and trimming come from the DNA, and the V and J calls and clone size come from that table. Seen here are over 350,000 clones, roughly 89% observed once, and the top ten hold approximately 1.5%. The origin of this receptor is a woman aged 25 to 39 with active or convalescent COVID-19. The sample comprised peripheral blood. The chain recombines TRBV7-9 with TRBJ1-5; 7 bases are shared with TRBD1. Here the CDR3 reads CASSLVPAGGNQPQHF. In DNA form, the CDR3 reads TGTGCCAGCAGCTTAGTCCCGGCAGGGGGAAATCAGCCCCAGCATTTT.